The next 21 T cell receptor beta chains were all read from a single sample in a study of neoadjuvant anti-PD-1 for oral cavity cancer. Here immunoSEQ multiplex PCR was the method, and the copy in TCRdb shows in-frame clones only, minus some. The sample lists around 65,000 clones, about nine tenths occurring once. Specified time point: after neoadjuvant nivolumab, at surgical resection. The material sequenced was PBMCs, taken after nivolumab (anti-PD-1) treatment. The source of these receptors is a person aged 40-85 years with oral cavity squamous cell carcinoma.

V is TRBV14 and J is TRBJ2-3; TRBD2 matches at 13 bases. Looked up from germline, CDR1 is SGHDN and CDR2 is FVKESK. The V and J ends lost 4 bases and 4 bases, in that order; junction bases with no gene match: 2. There are 15 residues in the CDR3. The CDR3 region has the DNA TGTGCCAGCAGCCGAGGACTAGCGGGAGCAGATACGCAGTATTTT. As protein: CASSRGLAGADTQYF.

The gene calls are TRBV5-1 and TRBJ2-7, with a tentative D call TRBD1 (6 bases). The CDR3 extends over 11 amino acids. CDR1 is SGHRS, CDR2 YFSETQ, per germline. The V end lost 4 bases, the J end lost 7 bases, and 9 bases lay between the germline ends. The CDR3 sequence: CASSPDREQYF. The CDR3 DNA is TGCGCCAGCAGCCCGGACAGAGAGCAGTACTTC.

CDR3 bases: TGTGCCAGCAGTTACCCGGGAGGCGAGCAGTACTTC. Its translation: CASSYPGGEQYF. The rearrangement joins TRBV6-5 to TRBJ2-7, with 7 bases fitting TRBD2. This CDR3 region has 12 residues. V was clipped by 2 bases and J by 6 bases; unmatched bases: 1. Germline V lookup: CDR1 MNHEY, CDR2 SVGAGI.

The gene calls are TRBV2 and TRBJ1-3; TRBD1 agrees at 10 bases. This CDR3 has 16 amino acids. V was pared by 7 bases and J by 0 bases, with 6 bases of the junction left unmatched. Germline CDR1 SNHLY, CDR2 FYNNEI. CDR3 nucleotides: TGTGCCAGCAATGGGGGGACAGGGGCCTCTGGAAACACCATATATTTT. This sequence encodes CASNGGTGASGNTIYF. Filled out from reference TRBV2 and TRBJ1-3, the complete variable domain reads EPEVTQTPSHQVTQMGQEVILRCVPISNHLYFYWYRQILGQKVEFLVSFYNNEISEKSEIFDDQFSVERPDGSNFTLKIRSTKLEDSAMYFCASNGGTGASGNTIYFGEGSWLTVV.

This CDR3 is CASSPRGQDNQPQHF. The DNA of the CDR3 is TGTGCCAGCTCACCCCGGGGACAGGACAATCAGCCCCAGCATTTT. The J gene is TRBJ1-5, the V gene TRBV18; 8 bases agree with TRBD1. CDR3 size: 15 residues. Germline CDR1 KGHSH, CDR2 LQKENI. V trimming: 3 bases; J trimming: 3 bases; junction bases outside the gene matches: 4.

The genes are TRBV9 and TRBJ1-4; perhaps TRBD1 as D (5 bases). Germline loops: CDR1 SGDLS, CDR2 YYNGEE. This CDR3 contains 15 residues. Between the trimmed V and J ends, which lost 4 bases and 7 bases, there was a span of 17 bases. The CDR3 loop is CASSPPGGRGEKLFF. The CDR3 nucleotides read TGTGCCAGCAGCCCCCCGGGCGGGAGGGGTGAAAAACTGTTTTTT.

The V gene is TRBV10-3, the J gene TRBJ2-1, with 15 nucleotides matching TRBD2. V shed 6 bases and J 8 bases; nucleotides not matched to a gene: 5. CDR3 length: 15 amino acids. In germline, CDR1 is ENHRY, CDR2 SYGVKD. The CDR3 here is CAISTGLAGGDEQFF. The CDR3 DNA sequence: TGTGCCATCAGCACGGGACTAGCGGGGGGAGATGAGCAGTTCTTC.

V gene TRBV5-4 combines with J gene TRBJ2-6; unclear D gene. The V and J ends lost 4 bases and 0 bases respectively, with 11 bases between them. Germline lookup yields CDR1 SGHNT and CDR2 YYREEE (reference sequence). CDR3 length: 16 amino acids. In DNA form, the CDR3 reads TGTGCCAGCAGCCCCCGGGCCGTCTCTGGGGCCAACGTCCTGACTTTC. It translates to CASSPRAVSGANVLTF.

The V call is TRBV7-9, the J call TRBJ2-2; D is perhaps TRBD1 or TRBD2 (5 bases each). Germline CDR1 reads SEHNR; CDR2 reads FQNEAQ (reference sequence). V was shortened by 3 bases and J by 4 bases, with 9 bases between the two germline ends. There are 14 residues in the CDR3. The CDR3 sequence is CASSFPGTTGELFF. For the CDR3, the DNA is TGTGCCAGCAGCTTCCCAGGGACCACCGGGGAGCTGTTTTTT.

The chain couples TRBV7-8 to TRBJ2-5; 11 positions agree with TRBD2. Per germline, CDR1 SGHVS and CDR2 FQNEAQ. This CDR3 region has 17 residues. Trimming removed 2 bases from V and 1 base from J; junction bases left unmatched: 6. The CDR3 is CASSLMGLAVSQETQYF. The CDR3 coding sequence is TGTGCCAGCAGCTTAATGGGACTAGCGGTATCCCAAGAGACCCAGTACTTC.

The gene calls are TRBV7-2 and TRBJ2-1; TRBD1 aligns across 8 bases. The length of the CDR3 is 14 residues. Germline lookup yields CDR1 SGHTA and CDR2 FQGNSA. J gave up 8 bases and V 5 bases, and 8 bases lay outside the gene matches. The chain's CDR3 is CASSDRGLRDEQFF. DNA of the CDR3: TGTGCCAGCAGCGACAGGGGTTTACGCGATGAGCAGTTCTTC.

V and J are TRBV6-5 and TRBJ1-3, with 7 bases matching TRBD1. From germline, CDR1 is MNHEY and CDR2 SVGAGI. The trim removed 5 bases at V and 0 bases at J, leaving 4 bases unmatched. CDR3 length: 15 residues. The CDR3 here is CASSTTGLSGNTIYF. The CDR3, as DNA: TGTGCCAGCAGTACGACAGGGCTCTCTGGAAACACCATATATTTT.

The gene calls are TRBV28 and TRBJ1-1, with 10 bases aligning to TRBD1. Germline-derived CDR1 and CDR2 are MDHEN and SYDVKM. The CDR3 is 15 residues long. V was pared by 6 bases and J by 4 bases, with 8 bases of the junction left unmatched. The CDR3 sequence: CASRVDRGLATEAFF. In DNA form, the CDR3 reads TGTGCCAGCAGAGTAGACAGGGGGCTGGCCACTGAAGCTTTCTTT.

The chain is built from TRBV11-2 and TRBJ2-5, with no clear D. Deletions cut 4 bases from V and 4 bases from J, with 7 bases between. Germline lookup yields CDR1 SGHAT and CDR2 FQNNGV. This CDR3 has 12 amino acids. CDR3 sequence (DNA): TGTGCCAGCAGCTCCCAGACAGAGACCCAGTACTTC. Encoded protein: CASSSQTETQYF.

This chain joins TRBV19 and TRBJ1-1; 9 bases line up with TRBD1. V gave up 5 bases and J gave up 3 bases; unmatched junction bases: 4. This CDR3 region has 14 residues. Germline-derived CDR1 and CDR2 are LNHDA and SQIVND (reference sequence). The CDR3 protein is CASSAWTGDTEAFF. The CDR3 DNA reads as TGTGCCAGTAGTGCGTGGACAGGGGACACTGAAGCTTTCTTT.

The CDR3 region is CASSHGLDYNSPLHF. The CDR3 DNA is TGTGCCAGCAGCCACGGACTGGACTATAATTCACCCCTCCACTTT. This chain joins TRBV11-2 and TRBJ1-6; no clear D. In germline, CDR1 is SGHAT, CDR2 FQNNGV. Trimming stripped 5 bases from V and 3 bases from J, with 11 bases between. This CDR3 spans 15 amino acids.

The J gene is TRBJ2-1, the V gene TRBV6-5, with D possibly being TRBD2 (5 bases). V lost 5 bases and J 5 bases, leaving 10 bases between the germline ends. The CDR3 has 13 amino acids. The germline gives CDR1 MNHEY, CDR2 SVGAGI. CDR3 residues: CASSHGGHNEQFF. In DNA form, the CDR3 reads TGTGCCAGCAGTCACGGAGGTCACAATGAGCAGTTCTTC.

The CDR3 region has the DNA TGCGCCAGCAGCCGACAGGGTGGGTCTAGCACAGATACGCAGTATTTT. Its translation is CASSRQGGSSTDTQYF. The chain has TRBV5-1 and TRBJ2-3, with TRBD1 matching 7 bases. Trimming at V came to 4 bases and at J to 0 bases, leaving 8 bases not matched to a gene. The CDR3 extends over 16 amino acids. Germline CDR1 and CDR2: SGHRS and YFSETQ.

The rearrangement uses TRBV4-1 and TRBJ1-2; D ambiguous. The CDR3 covers 16 residues. Between the trimmed V and J ends, which lost 3 bases and 5 bases, there was a span of 19 bases. From germline, CDR1 is MGHRA and CDR2 YSYEKL. The CDR3 DNA reads as TGCGCCAGCAGCCATGGTGTACAGAGGACGGATTATGGCTACACCTTC. This encodes CASSHGVQRTDYGYTF.

This chain joins TRBV4-1 and TRBJ2-5; D gene uncertain. The CDR3 consists of 14 residues. V was shortened by 0 bases and J by 1 base, with 6 bases between the two germline ends. The germline V gene has CDR1 MGHRA and CDR2 YSYEKL. As DNA, the CDR3 is TGCGCCAGCAGCCAAGATAAGGGCCAAGAGACCCAGTACTTC. Translation gives CASSQDKGQETQYF.

The J gene is TRBJ1-2, the V gene TRBV7-8; unclear D gene. The V gene lost 5 bases and the J gene lost 6 bases, with 16 bases spanning the gap. Per germline, CDR1 SGHVS and CDR2 FQNEAQ. The CDR3 is made up of 14 amino acids. The CDR3 DNA reads as TGTGCCAGCAGCAAACCAGACGGGTGGGATGGCTACACCTTC. This gives the protein CASSKPDGWDGYTF.